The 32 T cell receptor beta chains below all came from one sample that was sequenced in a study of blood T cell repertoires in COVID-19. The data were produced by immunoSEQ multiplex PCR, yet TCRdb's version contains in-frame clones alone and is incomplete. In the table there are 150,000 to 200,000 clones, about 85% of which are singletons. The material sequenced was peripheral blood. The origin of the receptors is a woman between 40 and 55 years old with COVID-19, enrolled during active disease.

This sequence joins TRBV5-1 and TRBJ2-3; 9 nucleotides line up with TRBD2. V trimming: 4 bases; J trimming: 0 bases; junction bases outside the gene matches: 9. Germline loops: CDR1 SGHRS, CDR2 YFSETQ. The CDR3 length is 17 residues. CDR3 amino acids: CASSIGSSGASTDTQYF. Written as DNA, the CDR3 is TGCGCCAGCAGCATTGGGTCTAGCGGGGCTAGCACAGATACGCAGTATTTT.

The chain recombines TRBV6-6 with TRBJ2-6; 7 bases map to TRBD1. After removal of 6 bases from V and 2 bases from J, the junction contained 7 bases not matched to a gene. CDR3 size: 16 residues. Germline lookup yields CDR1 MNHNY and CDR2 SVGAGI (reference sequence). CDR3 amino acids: CASRSTGPAGANVLTF. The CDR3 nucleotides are TGTGCCAGCAGGTCGACAGGGCCAGCTGGGGCCAACGTCCTGACTTTC.

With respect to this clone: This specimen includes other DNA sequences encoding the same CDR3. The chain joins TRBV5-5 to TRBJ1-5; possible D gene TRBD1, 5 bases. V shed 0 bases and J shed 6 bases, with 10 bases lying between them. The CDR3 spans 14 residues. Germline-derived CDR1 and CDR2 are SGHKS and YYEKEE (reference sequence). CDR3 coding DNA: TGTGCCAGCAGCTTGGAGGGCGGGGGTCAGCCCCAGCATTTT. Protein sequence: CASSLEGGGQPQHF. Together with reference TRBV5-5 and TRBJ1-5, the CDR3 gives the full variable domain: DAGVTQSPTHLIKTRGQQVTLRCSPISGHKSVSWYQQVLGQGPQFIFQYYEKEERGRGNFPDRFSARQFPNYSSELNVNALLLGDSALYLCASSLEGGGQPQHFGDGTRLSIL.

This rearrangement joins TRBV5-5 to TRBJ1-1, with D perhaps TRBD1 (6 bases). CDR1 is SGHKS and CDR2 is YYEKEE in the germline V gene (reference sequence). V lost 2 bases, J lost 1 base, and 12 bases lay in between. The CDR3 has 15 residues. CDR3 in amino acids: CASSFFPTGNTEAFF. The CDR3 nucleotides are TGTGCCAGCAGCTTTTTTCCGACAGGGAACACTGAAGCTTTCTTT.

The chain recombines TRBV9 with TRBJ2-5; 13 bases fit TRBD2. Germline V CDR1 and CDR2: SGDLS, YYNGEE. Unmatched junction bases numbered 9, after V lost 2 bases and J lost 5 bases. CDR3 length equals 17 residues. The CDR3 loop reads CASSVSGLAGEAETQYF. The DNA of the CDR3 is TGTGCCAGCAGCGTCTCTGGACTAGCGGGGGAGGCTGAGACCCAGTACTTC.

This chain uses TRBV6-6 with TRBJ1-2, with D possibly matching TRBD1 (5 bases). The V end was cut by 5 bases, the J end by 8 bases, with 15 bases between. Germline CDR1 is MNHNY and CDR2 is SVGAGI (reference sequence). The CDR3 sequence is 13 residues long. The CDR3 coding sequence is TGTGCCAGCAGTCACTTGCTCCGGGGGGGCTACACCTTC. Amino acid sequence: CASSHLLRGGYTF.

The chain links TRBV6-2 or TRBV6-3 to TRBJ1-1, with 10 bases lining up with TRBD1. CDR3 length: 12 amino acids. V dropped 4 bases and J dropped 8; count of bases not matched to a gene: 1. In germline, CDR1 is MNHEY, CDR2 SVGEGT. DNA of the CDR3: TGTGCCAGCAGTTGGGGACAGGGGGAAGCTTTCTTT. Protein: CASSWGQGEAFF.

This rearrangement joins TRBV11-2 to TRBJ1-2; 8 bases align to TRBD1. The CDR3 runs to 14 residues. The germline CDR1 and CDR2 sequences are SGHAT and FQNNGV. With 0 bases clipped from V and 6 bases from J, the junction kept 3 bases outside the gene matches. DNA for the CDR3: TGTGCCAGCAGCTTAGACAGGGGGCCCCATGGCTACACCTTC. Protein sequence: CASSLDRGPHGYTF.

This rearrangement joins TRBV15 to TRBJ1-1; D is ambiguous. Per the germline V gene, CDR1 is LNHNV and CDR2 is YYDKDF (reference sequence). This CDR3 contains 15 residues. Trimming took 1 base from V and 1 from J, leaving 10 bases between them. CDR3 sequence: CATSRGGIGNTEAFF. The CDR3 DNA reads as TGTGCCACCAGCAGAGGAGGGATCGGGAACACTGAAGCTTTCTTT.

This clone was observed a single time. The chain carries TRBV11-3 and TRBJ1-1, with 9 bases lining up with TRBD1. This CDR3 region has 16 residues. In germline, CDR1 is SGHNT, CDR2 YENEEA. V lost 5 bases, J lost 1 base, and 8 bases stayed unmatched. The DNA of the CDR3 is TGTGCCAGCAGCCTTGGACAGGGGAGAGGGAACACTGAAGCTTTCTTT. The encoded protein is CASSLGQGRGNTEAFF.

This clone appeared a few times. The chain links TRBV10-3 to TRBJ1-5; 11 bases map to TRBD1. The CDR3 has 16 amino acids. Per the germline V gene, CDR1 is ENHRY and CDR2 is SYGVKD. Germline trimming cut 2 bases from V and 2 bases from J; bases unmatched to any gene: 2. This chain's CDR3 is CAISEPGQGGNQPQHF. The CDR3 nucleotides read TGTGCCATCAGTGAGCCGGGACAGGGGGGCAATCAGCCCCAGCATTTT.

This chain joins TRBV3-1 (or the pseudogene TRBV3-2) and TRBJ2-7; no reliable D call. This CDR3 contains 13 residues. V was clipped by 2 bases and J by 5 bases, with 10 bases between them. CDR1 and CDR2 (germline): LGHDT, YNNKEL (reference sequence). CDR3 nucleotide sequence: TGTGCCAGCAGCCAAAGTTTCCCGGACGAGCAGTACTTC. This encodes CASSQSFPDEQYF.

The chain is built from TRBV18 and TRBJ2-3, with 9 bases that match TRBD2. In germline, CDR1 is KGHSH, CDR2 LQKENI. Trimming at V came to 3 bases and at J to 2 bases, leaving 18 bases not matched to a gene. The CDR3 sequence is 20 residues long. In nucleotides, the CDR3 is TGTGCCAGCTCACCCAATGGTTTCGGGCAGTCGGGACTAGCCACAGATACGCAGTATTTT. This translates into CASSPNGFGQSGLATDTQYF. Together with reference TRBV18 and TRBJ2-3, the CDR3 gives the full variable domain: NAGVMQNPRHLVRRRGQEARLRCSPMKGHSHVYWYRQLPEEGLKFMVYLQKENIIDESGMPKERFSAEFPKEGPSILRIQQVVRGDSAAYFCASSPNGFGQSGLATDTQYFGPGTRLTVL.

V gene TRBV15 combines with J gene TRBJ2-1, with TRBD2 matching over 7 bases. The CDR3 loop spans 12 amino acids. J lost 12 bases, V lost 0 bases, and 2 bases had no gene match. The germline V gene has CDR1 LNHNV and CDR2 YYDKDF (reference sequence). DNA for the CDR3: TGTGCCACCAGCAGAGAATGGGGGGGGCAGTTCTTC. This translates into CATSREWGGQFF.

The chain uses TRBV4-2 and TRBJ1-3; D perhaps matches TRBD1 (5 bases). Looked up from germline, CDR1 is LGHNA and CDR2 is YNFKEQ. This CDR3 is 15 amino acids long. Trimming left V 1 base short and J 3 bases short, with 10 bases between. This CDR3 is CASSQASQVGNTIYF. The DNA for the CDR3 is TGTGCCAGCAGCCAAGCTTCACAGGTTGGAAACACCATATATTTT.

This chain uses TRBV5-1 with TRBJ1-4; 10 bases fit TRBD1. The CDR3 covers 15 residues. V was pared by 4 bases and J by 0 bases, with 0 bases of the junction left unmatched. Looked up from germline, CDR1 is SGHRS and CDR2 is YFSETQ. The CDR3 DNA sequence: TGCGCCAGCAGCGGACAGGGGGCAACTAATGAAAAACTGTTTTTT. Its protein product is CASSGQGATNEKLFF.

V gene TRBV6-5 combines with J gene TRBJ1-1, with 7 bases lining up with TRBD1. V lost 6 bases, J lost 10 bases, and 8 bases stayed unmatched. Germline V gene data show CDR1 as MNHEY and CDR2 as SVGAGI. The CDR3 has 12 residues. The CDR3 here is CASSPRAGGAFF. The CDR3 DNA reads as TGTGCCAGCAGCCCCCGGGCAGGGGGAGCTTTCTTT.

As DNA, the CDR3 is TGTGCCAGCAGCTTGGCAGGGGAGTCTTGGCAGCCCCAGCATTTT. Encoded protein: CASSLAGESWQPQHF. The rearrangement links TRBV7-2 to TRBJ1-5, with D possibly TRBD1 on 6 matching bases. The CDR3 length is 15 residues. The germline gives CDR1 SGHTA, CDR2 FQGNSA. Trimming stripped 3 bases from V and 7 bases from J, with 16 bases between.

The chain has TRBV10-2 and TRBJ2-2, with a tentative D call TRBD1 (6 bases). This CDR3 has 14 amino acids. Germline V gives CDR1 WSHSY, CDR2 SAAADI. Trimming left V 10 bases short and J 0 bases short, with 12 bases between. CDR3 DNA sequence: TGCGCCACCTCGGGACAAACGAACACCGGGGAGCTGTTTTTT. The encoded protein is CATSGQTNTGELFF.

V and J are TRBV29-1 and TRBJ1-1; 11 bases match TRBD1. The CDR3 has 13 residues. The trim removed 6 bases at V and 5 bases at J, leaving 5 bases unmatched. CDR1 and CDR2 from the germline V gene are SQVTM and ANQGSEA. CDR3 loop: CSVKDRGLTEAFF. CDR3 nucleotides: TGCAGCGTAAAGGACAGGGGGCTTACTGAAGCTTTCTTT.

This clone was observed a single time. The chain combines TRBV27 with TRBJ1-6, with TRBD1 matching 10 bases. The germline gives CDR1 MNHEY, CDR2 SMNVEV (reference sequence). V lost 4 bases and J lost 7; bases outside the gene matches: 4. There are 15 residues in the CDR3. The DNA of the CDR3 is TGTGCCAGCAGTTCGGGACAGGGGAGGAATTCACCCCTCCACTTT. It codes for CASSSGQGRNSPLHF.

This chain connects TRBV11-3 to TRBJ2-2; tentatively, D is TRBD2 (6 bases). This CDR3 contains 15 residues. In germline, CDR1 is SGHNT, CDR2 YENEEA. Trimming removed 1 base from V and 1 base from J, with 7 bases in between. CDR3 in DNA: TGTGCCAGCAGCTTAGGGGACTTGAACACCGGGGAGCTGTTTTTT. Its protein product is CASSLGDLNTGELFF. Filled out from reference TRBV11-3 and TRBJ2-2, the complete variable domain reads EAGVVQSPRYKIIEKKQPVAFWCNPISGHNTLYWYLQNLGQGPELLIRYENEEAVDDSQLPKDRFSAERLKGVDSTLKIQPAELGDSAVYLCASSLGDLNTGELFFGEGSRLTVL.

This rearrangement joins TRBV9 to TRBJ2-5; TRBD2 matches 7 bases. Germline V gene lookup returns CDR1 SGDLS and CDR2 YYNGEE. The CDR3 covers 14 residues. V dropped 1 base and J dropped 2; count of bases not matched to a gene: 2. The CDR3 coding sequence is TGTGCCAGCAGCGTATCTAGCGGTCAAGAGACCCAGTACTTC. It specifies CASSVSSGQETQYF. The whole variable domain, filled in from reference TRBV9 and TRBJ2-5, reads DSGVTQTPKHLITATGQRVTLRCSPRSGDLSVYWYQQSLDQGLQFLIQYYNGEERAKGNILERFSAQQFPDLHSELNLSSLELGDSALYFCASSVSSGQETQYFGPGTRLLVL.

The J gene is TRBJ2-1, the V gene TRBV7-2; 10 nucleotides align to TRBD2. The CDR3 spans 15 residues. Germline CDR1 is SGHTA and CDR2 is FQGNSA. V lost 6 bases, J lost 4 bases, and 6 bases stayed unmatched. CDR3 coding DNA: TGTGCCAGCAGATCTAGCGGGAGCGCTTACAATGAGCAGTTCTTC. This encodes CASRSSGSAYNEQFF. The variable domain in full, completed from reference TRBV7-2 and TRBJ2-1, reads GAGVSQSPSNKVTEKGKDVELRCDPISGHTALYWYRQSLGQGLEFLIYFQGNSAPDKSGLPSDRFSAERTGGSVSTLTIQRTQQEDSAVYLCASRSSGSAYNEQFFGPGTRLTVL.

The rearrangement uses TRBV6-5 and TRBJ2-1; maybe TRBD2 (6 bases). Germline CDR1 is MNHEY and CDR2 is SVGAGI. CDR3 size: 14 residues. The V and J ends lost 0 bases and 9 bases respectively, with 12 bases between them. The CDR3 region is CASSYSRGGGEQFF. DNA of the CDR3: TGTGCCAGCAGTTACTCTCGGGGAGGCGGTGAGCAGTTCTTC.

The CDR3 bases are TGTGCCAGCAGCTTAAGCCTAGCGACGGGCGGGGAGCTGTTTTTT. It yields the protein CASSLSLATGGELFF. This rearrangement joins TRBV7-2 to TRBJ2-2; the D gene is possibly TRBD2 (6 bases). From germline, CDR1 is SGHTA and CDR2 FQGNSA. The V and J ends lost 2 bases and 7 bases respectively, with 14 bases between them. This CDR3 is built from 15 residues.

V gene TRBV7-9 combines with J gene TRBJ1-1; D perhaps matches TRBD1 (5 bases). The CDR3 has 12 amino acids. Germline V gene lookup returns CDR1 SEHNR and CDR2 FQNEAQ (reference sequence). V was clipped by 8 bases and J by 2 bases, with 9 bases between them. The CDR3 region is CASGTLNTEAFF. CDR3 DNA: TGTGCCAGCGGGACTTTAAACACTGAAGCTTTCTTT.

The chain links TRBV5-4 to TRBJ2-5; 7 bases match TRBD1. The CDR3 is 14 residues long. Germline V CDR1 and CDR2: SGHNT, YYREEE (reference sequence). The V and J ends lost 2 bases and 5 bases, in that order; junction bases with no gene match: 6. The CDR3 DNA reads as TGTGCCAGCAGCTTACAGGGGCTTAGGGAGACCCAGTACTTC. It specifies CASSLQGLRETQYF.

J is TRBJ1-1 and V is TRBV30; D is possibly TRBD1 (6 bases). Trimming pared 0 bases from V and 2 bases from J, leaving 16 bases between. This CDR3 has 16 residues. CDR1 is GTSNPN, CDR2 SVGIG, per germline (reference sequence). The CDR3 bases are TGTGCCTGGAGTGTACCTTGGACAGATAGTAACACTGAAGCTTTCTTT. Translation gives CAWSVPWTDSNTEAFF.

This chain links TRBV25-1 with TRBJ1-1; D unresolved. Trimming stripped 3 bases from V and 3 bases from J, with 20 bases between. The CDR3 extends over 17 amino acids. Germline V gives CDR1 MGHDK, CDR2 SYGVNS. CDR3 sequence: CASSEAQIAWPHTEAFF. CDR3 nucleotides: TGTGCCAGCAGTGAGGCTCAGATAGCTTGGCCTCACACTGAAGCTTTCTTT.

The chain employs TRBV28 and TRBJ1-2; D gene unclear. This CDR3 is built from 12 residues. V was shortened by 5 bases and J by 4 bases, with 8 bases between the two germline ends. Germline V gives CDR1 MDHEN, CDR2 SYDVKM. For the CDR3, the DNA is TGTGCCAGCAGTCGCCAGTCCTATGGCTACACCTTC. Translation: CASSRQSYGYTF.

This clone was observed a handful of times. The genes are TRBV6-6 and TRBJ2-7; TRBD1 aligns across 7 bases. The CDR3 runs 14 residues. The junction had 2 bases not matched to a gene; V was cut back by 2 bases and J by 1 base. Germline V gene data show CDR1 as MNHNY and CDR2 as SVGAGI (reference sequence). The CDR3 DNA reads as TGTGCCAGCAGTTACGGGACAGAGTCCTACGAGCAGTACTTC. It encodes CASSYGTESYEQYF.